The sequence of this T cell receptor (beta chain) was determined in a study of cytotoxic CD8 clonotypes in ibrutinib-treated CLL. Study conclusions and caveats: Patients had baseline clonality above age-matched healthy donors, and this clonality moved with circulating CD8+ T-cell counts.

The CDR3 totals 14 residues. V lost 2 bases and J 0 bases, leaving 4 bases between the germline ends. The germline V gene encodes CDR1 SEHNR and CDR2 FQNEAQ (reference sequence). Profiling relied on immunoSEQ multiplex PCR, and the TCRdb table lists in-frame clones only, not all of them. Of fewer than 30,000 clones in the sample, 69% are singletons; the top ten hold roughly half. In this sample, this clone turned up once. Antigen unknown. The material was PBMCs, obtained at disease progression, from a patient treated with ibrutinib. This clonotype was sampled from a human donor with chronic lymphocytic leukemia. The chain links TRBV7-9 to TRBJ1-4; unclear D gene. As DNA, the CDR3 is TGTGCCAGCAGCTTATTAACAACTAATGAAAAACTGTTTTTT. It is translated as CASSLLTTNEKLFF.